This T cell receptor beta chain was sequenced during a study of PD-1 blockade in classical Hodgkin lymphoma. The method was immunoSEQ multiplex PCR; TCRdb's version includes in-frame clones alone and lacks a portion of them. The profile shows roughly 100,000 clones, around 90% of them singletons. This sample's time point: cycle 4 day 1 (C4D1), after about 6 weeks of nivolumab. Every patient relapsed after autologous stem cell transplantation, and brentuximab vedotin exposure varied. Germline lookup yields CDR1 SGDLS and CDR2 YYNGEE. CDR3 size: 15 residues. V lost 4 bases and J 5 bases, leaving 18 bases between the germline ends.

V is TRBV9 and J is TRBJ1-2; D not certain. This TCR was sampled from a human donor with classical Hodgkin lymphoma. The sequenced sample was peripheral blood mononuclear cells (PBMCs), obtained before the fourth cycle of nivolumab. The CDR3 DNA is TGTGCCAGCAGCCCCCGGAGAACAACGGAATATGGCTACACCTTC. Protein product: CASSPRRTTEYGYTF. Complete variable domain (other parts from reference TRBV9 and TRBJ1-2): DSGVTQTPKHLITATGQRVTLRCSPRSGDLSVYWYQQSLDQGLQFLIQYYNGEERAKGNILERFSAQQFPDLHSELNLSSLELGDSALYFCASSPRRTTEYGYTFGSGTRLTVV.